The clone carrying this T cell receptor beta chain has only one observation. Its antigen is not known. The data were obtained in a study of OX40 agonist ivuxolimab in advanced cancers. Turning to the study itself: Patients assigned to dose escalation were diagnosed with hepatocellular carcinoma, melanoma, renal cell or head and neck cancer. Treatment received earlier with anti-PD-1, anti-PD-L1 or anti-CTLA-4 agents was allowed, and roughly 40% had some. Study-wide points: Partial responders at 0.1-3.0 mg/kg showed near-lowest clonal expansion. There were, on average, more expanded clones in CD8+ T cells than in CD4+.

Data came from immunoSEQ multiplex PCR; TCRdb stores just in-frame clones and leaves some out. The sample consists of 45,000 to 65,000 clones, around 87% of them appearing once. The CDR3 consists of 17 residues. Trimming shortened V by 1 base and J by 0 bases, and 15 bases separated the two germline ends. CDR1 and CDR2 (germline): SGHDN, FVKESK. The sample was CD4+ or CD8+ T cells sorted from blood, taken in a trial of the OX40 agonist ivuxolimab. The receptor was derived from an adult with an advanced solid tumor such as melanoma, head and neck, liver or kidney cancer. This rearrangement joins TRBV14 to TRBJ2-5; D is unresolved. The DNA of the CDR3 is TGTGCCAGCAGCCAAGTACAGACCAACCGGTACCAAGAGACCCAGTACTTC. This gives the protein CASSQVQTNRYQETQYF.